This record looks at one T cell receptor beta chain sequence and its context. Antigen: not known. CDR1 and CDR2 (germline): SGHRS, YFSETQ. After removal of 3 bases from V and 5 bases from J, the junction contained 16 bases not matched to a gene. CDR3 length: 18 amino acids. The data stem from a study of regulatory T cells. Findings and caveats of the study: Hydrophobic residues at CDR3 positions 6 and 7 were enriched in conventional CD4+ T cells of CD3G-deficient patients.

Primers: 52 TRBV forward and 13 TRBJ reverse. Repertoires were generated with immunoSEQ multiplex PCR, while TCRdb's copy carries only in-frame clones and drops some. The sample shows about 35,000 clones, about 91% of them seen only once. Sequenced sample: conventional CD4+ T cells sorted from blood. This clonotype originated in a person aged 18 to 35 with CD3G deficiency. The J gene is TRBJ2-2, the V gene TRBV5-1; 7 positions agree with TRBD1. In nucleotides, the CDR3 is TGCGCCAGCAGCTCTGTACCCCCAGACAGGGTTCGGACCGGGGAGCTGTTTTTT. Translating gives CASSSVPPDRVRTGELFF. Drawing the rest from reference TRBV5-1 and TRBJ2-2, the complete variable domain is KAGVTQTPRYLIKTRGQQVTLSCSPISGHRSVSWYQQTPGQGLQFLFEYFSETQRNKGNFPGRFSGRQFSNSRSEMNVSTLELGDSALYLCASSSVPPDRVRTGELFFGEGSRLTVL.